Shown below are 2 T cell receptor beta chains from a single sample sequenced in a study of blood T cell repertoires in COVID-19. Clones were sequenced by immunoSEQ multiplex PCR, and TCRdb holds only the in-frame ones, with some missing. The top ten hold about 6.7% of the sample, which has roughly 200,000 clones, roughly 83% seen once. Source material: peripheral blood. The receptors come from a woman between 40 and 55 years old with COVID-19, enrolled during active disease.

The chain joins TRBV12-5 to TRBJ2-7; 7 bases match TRBD2. The CDR3 runs 12 residues. In germline, CDR1 is LGHNT, CDR2 FRNRAP. The V and J ends lost 7 bases and 1 base, in that order; junction bases with no gene match: 1. CDR3 sequence: CASARESYEQYF. The CDR3, as DNA: TGTGCTAGTGCGCGGGAGTCCTACGAGCAGTACTTC.

The CDR3 DNA reads as TGTGCCAGCAGCCTGATAGAGGGTAGCAGCTTTCACACCTTC. This codes for CASSLIEGSSFHTF. The chain combines TRBV7-3 with TRBJ1-2; D gene ambiguous. V was cut by 5 bases and J by 12 bases, with 22 bases left in between. Germline values: CDR1 SGHTA, CDR2 FQGTGA. The CDR3 has 14 amino acids.